The clone carrying this T cell receptor beta chain was seen only once. The sample originates from a study of blood T cell repertoires in COVID-19. Study background: PBMCs, B-cell-depleted T cells, or T cells provided the cDNA or gDNA that made up the material.

Original analysis: Reference gene primer amplification gave nucleated cell count estimates. The method was immunoSEQ multiplex PCR; TCRdb's version includes in-frame clones alone and lacks a portion of them. V and J calls and clone size are those listed in that table; D and trimming were worked out from the DNA. The sample includes approximately 46,000 clones, approximately 85% of them seen just once. The sequence was collected from a man in his 60s with acute or convalescent COVID-19. The sample comprised peripheral blood.

In nucleotides, the CDR3 is TGTGCCACCAGTGCAAGCGGGAGGCGCACCTCTGGGGCCAACGTCCTGACTTTC. Its translation: CATSASGRRTSGANVLTF. This chain uses TRBV24-1 with TRBJ2-6, with TRBD2 matching over 9 bases. Germline CDR1 and CDR2: KGHDR and SFDVKD. This CDR3 region has 18 residues. The ends lost 5 bases at V and 0 bases at J; junction bases unmatched: 7.